This T cell receptor beta chain was found in a study of T-cell memory formation after mild COVID-19. The CDR3 is made up of 15 amino acids. CDR1 is SGHTA, CDR2 FQGNSA, per germline. J lost 11 bases, V lost 6 bases, and 16 bases had no gene match. One entry per CDR3 protein results from TCRdb running MiXCR on the 5' RACE reads. This table holds around 200,000 distinct CDR3 sequences, around 30% found once. There are a few counts of this clonotype. The clonotype comes from an adult woman who had mild COVID-19 (a few samples of this study predate the infection). Cell type and time point are not known. The rearrangement links TRBV7-2 to TRBJ2-3, with 8 bases identical to TRBD2. The specimen was PBMCs or a T cell subset sorted from them (not recorded which). As DNA, the CDR3 is TGTGCCAGCAGTCCCGAGCTGGGGCGGGAGGTAAAGCAGTATTTT. Translating gives CASSPELGREVKQYF.